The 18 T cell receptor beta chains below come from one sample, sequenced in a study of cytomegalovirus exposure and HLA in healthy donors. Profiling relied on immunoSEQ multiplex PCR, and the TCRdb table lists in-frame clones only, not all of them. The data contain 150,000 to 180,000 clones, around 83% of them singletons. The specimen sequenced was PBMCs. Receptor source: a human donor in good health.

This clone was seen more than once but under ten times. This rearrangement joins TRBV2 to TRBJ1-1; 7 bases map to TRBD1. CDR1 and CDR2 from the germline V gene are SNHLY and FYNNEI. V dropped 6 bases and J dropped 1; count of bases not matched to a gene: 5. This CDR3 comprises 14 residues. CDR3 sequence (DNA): TGTGCCAGCAGAATGGGACAGCAGAACACTGAAGCTTTCTTT. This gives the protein CASRMGQQNTEAFF.

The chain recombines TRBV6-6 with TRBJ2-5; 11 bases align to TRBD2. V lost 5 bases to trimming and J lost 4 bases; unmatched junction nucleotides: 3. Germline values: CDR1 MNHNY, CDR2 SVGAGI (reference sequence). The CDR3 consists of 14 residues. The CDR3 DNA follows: TGTGCCAGCAGTCCCGGACTAGCGGGAGAGACCCAGTACTTC. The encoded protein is CASSPGLAGETQYF.

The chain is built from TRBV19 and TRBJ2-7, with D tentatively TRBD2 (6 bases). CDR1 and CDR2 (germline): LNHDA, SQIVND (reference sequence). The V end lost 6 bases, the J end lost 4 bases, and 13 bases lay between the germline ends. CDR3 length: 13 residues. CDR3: CASSLGTGYEQYF. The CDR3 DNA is TGTGCCAGTAGCCTCGGGACTGGATACGAGCAGTACTTC.

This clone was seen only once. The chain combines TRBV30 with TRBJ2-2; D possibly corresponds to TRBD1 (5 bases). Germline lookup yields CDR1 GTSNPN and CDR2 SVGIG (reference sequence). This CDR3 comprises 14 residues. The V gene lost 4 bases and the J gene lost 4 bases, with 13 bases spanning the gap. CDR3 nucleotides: TGTGCCTGGAAAAGGGGTCGGAGCACCGGGGAGCTGTTTTTT. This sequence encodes CAWKRGRSTGELFF.

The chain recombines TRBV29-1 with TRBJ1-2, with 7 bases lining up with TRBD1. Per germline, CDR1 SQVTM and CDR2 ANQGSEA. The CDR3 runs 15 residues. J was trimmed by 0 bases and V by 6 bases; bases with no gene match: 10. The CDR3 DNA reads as TGCAGCGTGAGGGGGCTACACACGTCTAACTATGGCTACACCTTC. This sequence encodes CSVRGLHTSNYGYTF.

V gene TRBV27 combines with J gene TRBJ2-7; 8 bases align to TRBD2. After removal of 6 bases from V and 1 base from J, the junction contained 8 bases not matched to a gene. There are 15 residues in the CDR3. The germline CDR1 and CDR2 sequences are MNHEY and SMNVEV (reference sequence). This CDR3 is CASRRSGGPSYEQYF. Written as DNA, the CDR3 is TGTGCCAGCAGGCGGAGCGGGGGCCCTTCCTACGAGCAGTACTTC.

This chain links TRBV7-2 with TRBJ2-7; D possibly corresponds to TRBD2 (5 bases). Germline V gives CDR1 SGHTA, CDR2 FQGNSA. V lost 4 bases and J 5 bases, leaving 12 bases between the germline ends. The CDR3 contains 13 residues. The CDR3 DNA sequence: TGTGCCAGCAGCTCCAGCGGCAGGAACGAGCAGTACTTC. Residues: CASSSSGRNEQYF.

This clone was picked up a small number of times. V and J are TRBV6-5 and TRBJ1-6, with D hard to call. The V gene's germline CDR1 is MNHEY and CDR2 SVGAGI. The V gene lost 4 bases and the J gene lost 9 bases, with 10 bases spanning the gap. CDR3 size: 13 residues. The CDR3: CASSLQITSPLHF. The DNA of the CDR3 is TGTGCCAGCAGTTTACAAATAACTTCACCCCTCCACTTT.

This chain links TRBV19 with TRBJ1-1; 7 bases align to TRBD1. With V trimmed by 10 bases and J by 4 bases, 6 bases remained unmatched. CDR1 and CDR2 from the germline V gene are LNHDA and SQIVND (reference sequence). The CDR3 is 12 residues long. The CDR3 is CATADRVTEAFF. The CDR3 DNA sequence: TGTGCCACCGCAGACAGGGTCACTGAAGCTTTCTTT. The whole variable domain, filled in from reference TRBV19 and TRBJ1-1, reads DGGITQSPKYLFRKEGQNVTLSCEQNLNHDAMYWYRQDPGQGLRLIYYSQIVNDFQKGDIAEGYSVSREKKESFPLTVTSAQKNPTAFYLCATADRVTEAFFGQGTRLTVV.

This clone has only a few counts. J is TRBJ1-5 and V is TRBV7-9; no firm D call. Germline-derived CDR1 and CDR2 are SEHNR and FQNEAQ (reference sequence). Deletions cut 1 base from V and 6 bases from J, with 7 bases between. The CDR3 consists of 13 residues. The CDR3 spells CASSLDISQPQHF. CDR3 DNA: TGTGCCAGCAGCTTAGACATAAGTCAGCCCCAGCATTTT. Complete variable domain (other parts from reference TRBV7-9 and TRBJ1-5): DTGVSQNPRHKITKRGQNVTFRCDPISEHNRLYWYRQTLGQGPEFLTYFQNEAQLEKSRLLSDRFSAERPKGSFSTLEIQRTEQGDSAMYLCASSLDISQPQHFGDGTRLSIL.

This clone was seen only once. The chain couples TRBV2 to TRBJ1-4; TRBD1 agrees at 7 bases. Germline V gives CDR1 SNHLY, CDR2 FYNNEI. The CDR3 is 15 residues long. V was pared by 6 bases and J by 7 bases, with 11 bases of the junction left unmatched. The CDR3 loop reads CASRADRDGGEKLFF. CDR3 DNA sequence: TGTGCCAGCAGGGCTGACAGGGATGGTGGTGAAAAACTGTTTTTT.

The CDR3 DNA reads TGTGCCAGCGCAATGCGTACAACCGGGACAGGGAACACCGGGGAGCTGTTTTTT. Residues: CASAMRTTGTGNTGELFF. This rearrangement joins TRBV27 to TRBJ2-2; TRBD1 matches at 8 bases. Germline-derived CDR1 and CDR2 are MNHEY and SMNVEV (reference sequence). The CDR3 covers 18 residues. The J segment lost 1 base and the V segment lost 8 bases, leaving 15 bases of the junction unmatched.

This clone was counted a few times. CDR3 region: CASSAWVVGLAQNSYEQYF. DNA for the CDR3: TGTGCCAGCAGTGCCTGGGTTGTCGGGCTAGCGCAAAACTCCTACGAGCAGTACTTC. The chain carries TRBV2 and TRBJ2-7; weak D call: TRBD2 (6 bases). Per the germline V gene, CDR1 is SNHLY and CDR2 is FYNNEI. The CDR3 extends over 19 amino acids. V was pared by 4 bases and J by 0 bases, with 25 bases between.

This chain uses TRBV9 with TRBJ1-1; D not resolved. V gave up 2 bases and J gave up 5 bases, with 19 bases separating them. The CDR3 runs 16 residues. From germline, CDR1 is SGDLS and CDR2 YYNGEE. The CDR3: CASSVSGSGSVTEAFF. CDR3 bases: TGTGCCAGCAGCGTTTCTGGCTCGGGATCGGTGACTGAAGCTTTCTTT.

The CDR3 coding sequence is TGCGCCAGCAGTGAGTCGGACTTAGATACGCAGTATTTT. Its protein is CASSESDLDTQYF. The chain carries TRBV10-2 and TRBJ2-3; TRBD2 might be the D (5 bases). The V gene's germline CDR1 is WSHSY and CDR2 SAAADI. CDR3 size: 13 residues. Trimming took 0 bases from V and 5 from J, leaving 6 bases between them.

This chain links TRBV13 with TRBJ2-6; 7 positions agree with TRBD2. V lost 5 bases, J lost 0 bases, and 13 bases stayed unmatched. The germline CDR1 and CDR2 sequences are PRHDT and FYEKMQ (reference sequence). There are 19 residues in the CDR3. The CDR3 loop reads CASSPLGGAFSSGANVLTF. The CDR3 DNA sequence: TGTGCCAGCAGCCCCCTGGGAGGGGCCTTCTCCTCTGGGGCCAACGTCCTGACTTTC.

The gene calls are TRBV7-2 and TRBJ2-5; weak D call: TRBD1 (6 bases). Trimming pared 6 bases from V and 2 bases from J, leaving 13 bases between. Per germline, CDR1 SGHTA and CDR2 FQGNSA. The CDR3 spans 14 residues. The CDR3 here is CASSRGQQQETQYF. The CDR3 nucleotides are TGTGCCAGCAGTAGAGGACAGCAACAAGAGACCCAGTACTTC.

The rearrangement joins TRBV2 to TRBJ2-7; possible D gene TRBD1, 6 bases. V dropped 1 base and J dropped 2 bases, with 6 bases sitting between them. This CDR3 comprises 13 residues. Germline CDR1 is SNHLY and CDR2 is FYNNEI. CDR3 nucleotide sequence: TGTGCCAGCAGTGAAGGGGGGCCCTACGAGCAGTACTTC. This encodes CASSEGGPYEQYF.